Many counts were recorded for the clone carrying this TCR beta chain. The CDR3 contains 15 residues. The germline CDR1 and CDR2 sequences are SGHTA and FQGTGA. The V and J ends lost 5 bases and 4 bases respectively, with 16 bases between them. A J-beta primer mix and a sample-barcoded 5' primer were used in a second PCR of about 7 to 12 cycles. Each sample yielded at least 2.5 million CDR3-containing paired-end reads. Using its own MiXCR run on the 5' RACE reads, TCRdb lists one record per CDR3 protein. Of hundreds of thousands of distinct CDR3 sequences in the sample, 32% were seen once. The sample belongs to a study of blood T cells in healthy people across ages.

This clonotype was sampled from a woman older than 75 in good health. The rearrangement joins TRBV7-3 to TRBJ2-3, with D perhaps TRBD2 (7 bases). Sequenced sample: blood. The CDR3 sequence is CASSLGGPRADTQYF. The CDR3 region has the DNA TGTGCCAGCAGCCTGGGGGGGCCCCGTGCAGATACGCAGTATTTT.